The 29 T cell receptor beta chains below come from one sample, sequenced in a study of T-cell reconstitution after alpha-beta-depleted transplantation in children. Using unique molecular identifiers, the investigators prepared the TCRbeta library. One entry per CDR3 protein, called by TCRdb with MiXCR from the PCR reads. In the table there are some 590,000 distinct CDR3 sequences, about 10% of which are singletons. The material sequenced was PBMCs from the stem cell graft donor, taken from the stem cell graft. These receptors came from a human donor who donated a stem cell graft to a child with acute myeloid leukemia.

This chain connects TRBV27 to TRBJ2-7, with D possibly matching TRBD2 (5 bases). V was pared by 6 bases and J by 6 bases, with 12 bases between. This CDR3 is 12 amino acids long. Germline V gene sequence: CDR1 MNHEY, CDR2 SMNVEV (reference sequence). DNA of the CDR3: TGTGCCAGCAGCACTAGGGTTTCCGAGCAGTACTTC. Amino acid sequence: CASSTRVSEQYF.

The CDR3 here is CASSILAGGTQETQYF. CDR3 sequence (DNA): TGTGCCAGCAGCATACTAGCGGGAGGGACCCAAGAGACCCAGTACTTC. V is TRBV7-9 and J is TRBJ2-5; 13 nucleotides match TRBD2. CDR3 length: 16 residues. J lost 1 base, V lost 5 bases, and 4 bases had no gene match. The germline gives CDR1 SEHNR, CDR2 FQNEAQ (reference sequence).

This clonotype was recorded at least ten times. The chain couples TRBV7-9 to TRBJ2-5; TRBD1 or TRBD2 may be the D gene (6 bases each). Germline values: CDR1 SEHNR, CDR2 FQNEAQ (reference sequence). This CDR3 contains 15 residues. Trimming removed 4 bases at V and 4 bases at J, with 16 bases between. CDR3 protein: CASSSIKGGRETQYF. The CDR3 nucleotides are TGTGCCAGCAGCTCAATTAAGGGGGGCCGAGAGACCCAGTACTTC.

This clonotype was seen repeatedly, ten times or more. CDR3 bases: TGTGCCATCAGTCCCGACGGCGCCAATGAGCAGTTCTTC. Translating it yields CAISPDGANEQFF. The chain joins TRBV10-3 to TRBJ2-1; D unresolved. The germline CDR1 and CDR2 sequences are ENHRY and SYGVKD. Trimming took 5 bases from V and 6 from J, leaving 11 bases between them. The length of the CDR3 is 13 residues.

This clonotype turned up a few times. V usage is TRBV7-2 and J usage is TRBJ2-2; no definite D call. This CDR3 has 15 residues. Trimming took 2 bases from V and 5 from J, leaving 12 bases between them. Germline assignment: CDR1 SGHTA and CDR2 FQGNSA. CDR3 sequence (DNA): TGTGCCAGCAGCTTAACGGGCCCAACGACCGGGGAGCTGTTTTTT. Encoded protein: CASSLTGPTTGELFF.

This clonotype has ten or more counts. This sequence joins TRBV5-6 and TRBJ2-7; D is possibly TRBD1 (6 bases). The V end lost 2 bases, the J end lost 2 bases, and 8 bases lay between the germline ends. CDR3 size: 13 residues. Germline lookup yields CDR1 SGHDT and CDR2 YYEEEE. CDR3 loop: CASSFGQTYEQYF. The CDR3 bases are TGTGCCAGCAGCTTCGGACAGACCTACGAGCAGTACTTC.

This clonotype has ten or more counts. The rearrangement links TRBV12-3 or TRBV12-4 to TRBJ2-1, with 12 positions matching TRBD2. The CDR3 has 20 amino acids. The V segment lost 6 bases and the J segment 0 bases; nucleotides outside the gene matches: 15. In DNA form, the CDR3 reads TGTGCCAGCAGCCCACGTCTAGCGGGAGGGTCCCCGGGCTCCTACAATGAGCAGTTCTTC. It yields the protein CASSPRLAGGSPGSYNEQFF.

This clonotype was counted a few times. The rearrangement links TRBV7-2 to TRBJ2-2; the match to TRBD2 covers 9 bases. Germline CDR1 and CDR2: SGHTA and FQGNSA. The CDR3 sequence is 15 residues long. The J segment lost 8 bases and the V segment lost 4 bases, leaving 8 bases of the junction unmatched. The CDR3 DNA reads as TGTGCCAGCAGCTCAAGCGGGAGGCTGGTTGGGGAGCTGTTTTTT. The encoded protein is CASSSSGRLVGELFF. Looking up the rest from reference TRBV7-2 and TRBJ2-2 gives the full variable domain: GAGVSQSPSNKVTEKGKDVELRCDPISGHTALYWYRQSLGQGLEFLIYFQGNSAPDKSGLPSDRFSAERTGGSVSTLTIQRTQQEDSAVYLCASSSSGRLVGELFFGEGSRLTVL.

This clonotype was seen only a few times. The chain links TRBV5-1 to TRBJ2-3; TRBD2 matches 8 bases. Unmatched junction bases numbered 14, after V lost 1 base and J lost 4 bases. The CDR3 runs 18 residues. Germline loops: CDR1 SGHRS, CDR2 YFSETQ. The CDR3 nucleotides read TGCGCCAGCAGCTTGTTTCTAGCGGGTCTAAATGGAGCAGATACGCAGTATTTT. Protein sequence: CASSLFLAGLNGADTQYF.

The chain has TRBV5-5 and TRBJ2-3; 11 nucleotides line up with TRBD2. J gave up 4 bases and V 0 bases, and 4 bases lay outside the gene matches. Germline loops: CDR1 SGHKS, CDR2 YYEKEE (reference sequence). This CDR3 is 16 amino acids long. CDR3 in DNA: TGTGCCAGCAGCTTGGCCGTTAGCGGGAGGGCAGATACGCAGTATTTT. Protein: CASSLAVSGRADTQYF.

There are many counts of this clonotype. For the CDR3, the DNA is TGTGCCAGCAGGGGCGGACACTTTAACTATGGCTACACCTTC. As protein: CASRGGHFNYGYTF. The V and J genes are TRBV5-4 and TRBJ1-2, with D perhaps matching TRBD1 (5 bases). The V gene's germline CDR1 is SGHNT and CDR2 YYREEE (reference sequence). V was shortened by 5 bases and J by 1 base, with 12 bases between the two germline ends. This CDR3 is 14 amino acids long.

This chain's CDR3 is CASSPPPEETQYF. CDR3 coding DNA: TGTGCCAGCAGCCCCCCTCCGGAAGAGACCCAGTACTTC. V usage is TRBV7-2 and J usage is TRBJ2-5, with no clear D. Trimming pared 5 bases from V and 3 bases from J, leaving 10 bases between. The CDR3 extends over 13 amino acids. Germline V gene data show CDR1 as SGHTA and CDR2 as FQGNSA. Using reference TRBV7-2 and TRBJ2-5 for the parts outside the CDR3, the full variable domain is GAGVSQSPSNKVTEKGKDVELRCDPISGHTALYWYRQSLGQGLEFLIYFQGNSAPDKSGLPSDRFSAERTGGSVSTLTIQRTQQEDSAVYLCASSPPPEETQYFGPGTRLLVL.

J is TRBJ2-4 and V is TRBV20-1; D may be TRBD1 or TRBD2 (5 bases each). CDR1 and CDR2 (germline): DFQATT, SNEGSKA (reference sequence). Trimming took off 3 bases at V and 14 bases at J, with 17 bases between the two ends. The CDR3 totals 12 residues. The CDR3 loop reads CSAREAGLGKYF. The CDR3 DNA is TGCAGTGCTAGGGAGGCAGGGCTTGGAAAGTACTTC.

V and J are TRBV12-3 or TRBV12-4 and TRBJ2-2; the match to TRBD2 covers 10 bases. This CDR3 region has 16 residues. The V and J ends lost 6 bases and 6 bases, in that order; junction bases with no gene match: 10. In nucleotides, the CDR3 is TGTGCCAGCAGCCGCCGATCAGGGACTAGCGCCGGGGAGCTGTTTTTT. Its protein is CASSRRSGTSAGELFF.

This clonotype has more than one count but fewer than ten. The rearrangement joins TRBV12-3 or TRBV12-4 to TRBJ2-3; TRBD2 agrees at 7 bases. The CDR3 runs to 16 residues. Losses at the gene ends were 3 bases for V and 5 bases for J; bases not matched to a gene: 11. CDR3 protein: CASSFYTSDQGDTQYF. The CDR3 DNA sequence: TGTGCCAGCAGTTTCTATACTAGCGACCAGGGAGATACGCAGTATTTT.

V is TRBV6-2 or TRBV6-3 and J is TRBJ2-3; 15 nucleotides align to TRBD2. Germline V gene sequence: CDR1 MNHEY, CDR2 SVGEGT. The CDR3 covers 20 residues. V trimming: 2 bases; J trimming: 1 base; junction bases outside the gene matches: 10. The DNA for the CDR3 is TGTGCCAGCAGTTACAGATCAGGACTAGCGGGAGGGCCCCGCACAGATACGCAGTATTTT. This codes for CASSYRSGLAGGPRTDTQYF.

This clonotype was observed many times. The J gene is TRBJ2-7, the V gene TRBV29-1; 7 bases agree with TRBD1. The CDR3 runs to 14 residues. The ends lost 7 bases at V and 7 bases at J; junction bases unmatched: 16. Germline CDR1 reads SQVTM; CDR2 reads ANQGSEA. CDR3 sequence reads: CSARPRDRLGEQYF. CDR3 sequence (DNA): TGCAGCGCTAGGCCCCGGGACAGACTGGGGGAGCAGTACTTC.

The genes are TRBV7-9 and TRBJ1-1; D uncertain. In germline, CDR1 is SEHNR, CDR2 FQNEAQ (reference sequence). Trimming pared 3 bases from V and 5 bases from J, leaving 10 bases between. This CDR3 is 13 amino acids long. CDR3: CASSFLTGTEAFF. The CDR3 coding sequence is TGTGCCAGCAGCTTCCTCACCGGGACTGAAGCTTTCTTT.

The chain has TRBV11-1 and TRBJ2-2, with 13 bases that match TRBD2. The length of the CDR3 is 19 residues. Germline CDR1 SGHAT, CDR2 FQDESV (reference sequence). V was pared by 5 bases and J by 3 bases, with 12 bases of the junction left unmatched. This CDR3 reads CASSPRGGLAGMDTGELFF. CDR3 coding DNA: TGTGCCAGCAGCCCCAGGGGGGGACTAGCGGGAATGGACACCGGGGAGCTGTTTTTT.

The chain has TRBV29-1 and TRBJ2-7, with a tentative D call TRBD1 (6 bases). Germline CDR1 SQVTM, CDR2 ANQGSEA. The CDR3 runs to 12 residues. V dropped 7 bases and J dropped 1 base, with 11 bases sitting between them. The CDR3 spells CSARTESYEQYF. The CDR3 DNA is TGCAGCGCCCGGACAGAATCCTACGAGCAGTACTTC.

This sequence joins TRBV15 and TRBJ2-3, with D perhaps matching TRBD2 (6 bases). There are 16 residues in the CDR3. In germline, CDR1 is LNHNV, CDR2 YYDKDF (reference sequence). Deletions cut 1 base from V and 0 bases from J, with 11 bases between. CDR3 nucleotide sequence: TGTGCCACCAGCAGAGTATCGAGCGGGAGCACAGATACGCAGTATTTT. Amino acid sequence: CATSRVSSGSTDTQYF.

This clonotype was seen only a few times. The V and J genes are TRBV27 and TRBJ2-7, with 9 bases that match TRBD1. Germline CDR1 is MNHEY and CDR2 is SMNVEV (reference sequence). CDR3 length: 15 amino acids. V was clipped by 2 bases and J by 1 base; unmatched bases: 3. The CDR3 protein is CASSLLQGASYEQYF. For the CDR3, the DNA is TGTGCCAGCAGTTTACTACAGGGGGCATCCTACGAGCAGTACTTC.

This clonotype appeared a few times. This chain joins TRBV6-2 or TRBV6-3 and TRBJ2-7; D is ambiguous. Germline V gene lookup returns CDR1 MNHEY and CDR2 SVGEGT. The V end lost 6 bases, the J end lost 1 base, and 13 bases lay between the germline ends. CDR3 length: 14 amino acids. The CDR3 nucleotides read TGTGCCAGCAGATCGGTTGGGGAATCCTACGAGCAGTACTTC. It specifies CASRSVGESYEQYF.

This rearrangement joins TRBV20-1 to TRBJ1-1; 8 positions agree with TRBD1. Germline CDR1 DFQATT, CDR2 SNEGSKA (reference sequence). There are 16 residues in the CDR3. Trimming at V came to 5 bases and at J to 0 bases, leaving 11 bases not matched to a gene. CDR3 loop: CSARRDRRPMNTEAFF. The CDR3 nucleotides read TGCAGTGCTCGCCGGGACAGGCGACCAATGAACACTGAAGCTTTCTTT.

The rearrangement joins TRBV5-1 to TRBJ2-1, with D unclear. CDR3 length equals 15 residues. Trimming shortened V by 0 bases and J by 1 base, and 8 bases separated the two germline ends. Germline V CDR1 and CDR2: SGHRS, YFSETQ. The CDR3 sequence: CASSLGSYSYNEQFF. The CDR3 region has the DNA TGCGCCAGCAGCTTGGGCTCCTATTCCTACAATGAGCAGTTCTTC.

The table lists this clonotype with many counts. V is TRBV6-1 and J is TRBJ2-5; TRBD1 matches at 9 bases. Germline trimming cut 6 bases from V and 7 bases from J; bases unmatched to any gene: 12. CDR3 length: 15 residues. Looked up from germline, CDR1 is MNHNS and CDR2 is SASEGT. The CDR3, as DNA: TGTGCCAGCAGCCCCCTGCCGGGACAGGGAGGGACCCAGTACTTC. Residues: CASSPLPGQGGTQYF.

In this sample, this clonotype turned up a few times. This chain links TRBV20-1 with TRBJ1-1, with 10 bases lining up with TRBD1. Trimming at V came to 3 bases and at J to 1 base, leaving 5 bases not matched to a gene. There are 15 residues in the CDR3. In germline, CDR1 is DFQATT, CDR2 SNEGSKA (reference sequence). CDR3 loop: CSARGDRGRNTEAFF. The DNA for the CDR3 is TGCAGTGCTAGGGGGGACAGGGGTCGGAACACTGAAGCTTTCTTT.

This chain links TRBV6-1 with TRBJ1-5; D might be TRBD1 (5 bases). From germline, CDR1 is MNHNS and CDR2 SASEGT. V dropped 5 bases and J dropped 0 bases, with 14 bases sitting between them. The CDR3 spans 16 residues. CDR3 residues: CASSPSRGASNQPQHF. The CDR3 bases are TGTGCCAGCAGTCCATCACGAGGGGCTAGCAATCAGCCCCAGCATTTT.

This clonotype has a handful of counts. This chain joins TRBV15 and TRBJ1-1; the match to TRBD1 covers 8 bases. This CDR3 region has 15 residues. Germline trimming cut 3 bases from V and 6 bases from J; bases unmatched to any gene: 9. CDR1 and CDR2 from the germline V gene are LNHNV and YYDKDF (reference sequence). CDR3 protein: CATSSPLTGAAEAFF. CDR3 bases: TGTGCCACCAGCAGCCCCCTGACAGGGGCGGCTGAAGCTTTCTTT. Looking up the rest from reference TRBV15 and TRBJ1-1 gives the full variable domain: DAMVIQNPRYQVTQFGKPVTLSCSQTLNHNVMYWYQQKSSQAPKLLFHYYDKDFNNEADTPDNFQSRRPNTSFCFLDIRSPGLGDTAMYLCATSSPLTGAAEAFFGQGTRLTVV.